Below are 25 T cell receptor beta chains sequenced from a single sample in a study of CD8+CD57+ T cells in acquired aplastic anemia. Genomic DNA, the template, was used for profiling of the TCR beta VDJ and CDR3. In TCRdb, the reads were re-called with MiXCR into one record per CDR3 protein. The data show about 81,000 distinct CDR3 sequences, approximately 46% seen once. Sequencing was carried out using sorted CD4+, CD8+, or CD8+CD57+ T cells (not recorded which) from PBMCs. These receptors were obtained from a human donor in good health, serving as a control.

There are many counts of this clonotype. The rearrangement uses TRBV5-5 and TRBJ2-7; D might be TRBD1 (6 bases). The CDR3 contains 12 residues. Trimming left V 4 bases short and J 1 base short, with 6 bases between. Germline V gene lookup returns CDR1 SGHKS and CDR2 YYEKEE (reference sequence). CDR3 loop: CASSQGSYEQYF. The CDR3 coding sequence is TGTGCCAGCAGCCAGGGGTCCTACGAGCAGTACTTC.

The chain combines TRBV19 with TRBJ1-1; maybe TRBD1 (5 bases). CDR1 is LNHDA, CDR2 SQIVND, per germline (reference sequence). V was cut by 1 base and J by 5 bases, with 11 bases left in between. The CDR3 has 14 amino acids. The CDR3: CASSIGTGWTEAFF. DNA for the CDR3: TGTGCCAGTAGTATAGGCACAGGATGGACTGAAGCTTTCTTT.

There are many counts of this clonotype. CDR3 protein: CASGHNEQYF. The CDR3 DNA follows: TGTGCCAGCGGACATAACGAGCAGTACTTC. V usage is TRBV6-1 and J usage is TRBJ2-7; possibly TRBD1 for D (5 bases). The CDR3 spans 10 residues. Germline values: CDR1 MNHNS, CDR2 SASEGT. Trimming shortened V by 8 bases and J by 5 bases, and 7 bases separated the two germline ends.

This clonotype was picked up a small number of times. The chain uses TRBV12-3 or TRBV12-4 and TRBJ1-1, with no clear D. Trimming took 5 bases from V and 4 from J, leaving 20 bases between them. The CDR3 contains 16 residues. The CDR3, as DNA: TGTGCCAGCAGTCCCTCCAAGGGATTAGTAGGCACTGAAGCTTTCTTT. It codes for CASSPSKGLVGTEAFF.

V usage is TRBV25-1 and J usage is TRBJ1-2; D remains unclear. This CDR3 has 13 residues. V was pared by 4 bases and J by 2 bases, with 8 bases between. Germline CDR1 is MGHDK and CDR2 is SYGVNS. The CDR3 loop reads CASSAPDNYGYTF. As DNA, the CDR3 is TGTGCCAGCAGTGCCCCAGACAACTATGGCTACACCTTC.

This clonotype was recorded many times. The gene calls are TRBV7-9 and TRBJ2-7; 10 nucleotides match TRBD1. Unmatched junction bases numbered 8, after V lost 2 bases and J lost 7 bases. Germline CDR1 SEHNR, CDR2 FQNEAQ (reference sequence). This CDR3 region has 15 residues. For the CDR3, the DNA is TGTGCCAGCAGCTTATTCCGACAGGGGGCAGAAGAGCAGTACTTC. Translated: CASSLFRQGAEEQYF.

Worth noting for this clonotype: An end of the junction differs from the germline gene, which may be a read error. The V call is TRBV25-1, the J call TRBJ2-2; tentatively, D is TRBD1 (6 bases). The CDR3 runs 16 residues. Per germline, CDR1 MGHDK and CDR2 SYGVNS. The CDR3 sequence: CATSAVTGTNTGELFF. DNA of the CDR3: TGTGCCACCAGTGCAGTAACAGGGACCAACACCGGGGAGCTGTTTTTT.

This clonotype has ten or more counts. This chain joins TRBV12-3 or TRBV12-4 and TRBJ2-7; D may be TRBD1 (6 bases). The CDR3 has 13 amino acids. The V end lost 6 bases, the J end lost 5 bases, and 14 bases lay between the germline ends. DNA of the CDR3: TGTGCCAGCAGGCTACAGGGTCGGGACGAGCAGTACTTC. This sequence encodes CASRLQGRDEQYF.

This sequence joins TRBV15 and TRBJ2-7, with D perhaps TRBD1 or TRBD2 (5 bases each). V was cut by 0 bases and J by 9 bases, with 12 bases left in between. From germline, CDR1 is LNHNV and CDR2 YYDKDF (reference sequence). This CDR3 has 13 amino acids. CDR3 protein: CATSRDRPGGQYF. As DNA, the CDR3 is TGTGCCACCAGCAGAGACCGACCTGGGGGGCAGTACTTC.

The sample holds many counts of this clonotype. The CDR3 sequence is CASSFPGELFF. The CDR3 nucleotides read TGTGCCAGCAGCTTCCCCGGGGAGCTGTTTTTT. V gene TRBV7-2 combines with J gene TRBJ2-2; no definite D call. The ends were cut back, 3 bases at V and 6 bases at J, with 2 bases in the middle. Germline CDR1 and CDR2: SGHTA and FQGNSA. CDR3 length equals 11 residues.

CDR3 bases: TGTGCCAGTAGTATAAAAGGGATGGGAGGTTCACCCCTCCACTTT. Translating gives CASSIKGMGGSPLHF. The chain is built from TRBV19 and TRBJ1-6, with D unresolved. The CDR3 has 15 amino acids. The germline gives CDR1 LNHDA, CDR2 SQIVND (reference sequence). The V gene lost 2 bases and the J gene lost 9 bases, with 14 bases spanning the gap.

Here the CDR3 reads CASSSPGLRTEAFF. The CDR3 DNA reads TGTGCCAGCAGCTCTCCGGGGTTAAGGACTGAAGCTTTCTTT. V usage is TRBV7-9 and J usage is TRBJ1-1; D is unresolved. With 4 bases removed from V and 5 bases from J, the gap between germline ends came to 14 bases. Germline-derived CDR1 and CDR2 are SEHNR and FQNEAQ (reference sequence). This CDR3 is 14 amino acids long.

The chain combines TRBV19 with TRBJ1-2; weak D call: TRBD1 (5 bases). The CDR3 is made up of 12 amino acids. V shed 3 bases and J shed 7 bases, with 9 bases lying between them. Germline-derived CDR1 and CDR2 are LNHDA and SQIVND (reference sequence). CDR3 loop: CASSIGDSGYTF. The CDR3 bases are TGTGCCAGTAGTATCGGGGACTCTGGCTACACCTTC.

This clonotype showed up just once. The rearrangement links TRBV7-3 to TRBJ2-1, with no clear D. Germline V lookup: CDR1 SGHTA, CDR2 FQGTGA. The length of the CDR3 is 13 residues. V lost 2 bases and J lost 5, with 7 bases in between. The CDR3 region is CASSLSLDNEQFF. CDR3 nucleotide sequence: TGTGCCAGCAGCTTATCCCTTGACAATGAGCAGTTCTTC. Looking up the rest from reference TRBV7-3 and TRBJ2-1 gives the full variable domain: GAGVSQTPSNKVTEKGKYVELRCDPISGHTALYWYRQSLGQGPEFLIYFQGTGAADDSGLPNDRFFAVRPEGSVSTLKIQRTERGDSAVYLCASSLSLDNEQFFGPGTRLTVL.

Remarks on this clonotype: Being one base from a much bigger clone, this may be a read error. The chain combines TRBV12-3 or TRBV12-4 with TRBJ2-7; no firm D call. The CDR3 loop spans 10 amino acids. Between the trimmed V and J ends, which lost 7 bases and 9 bases, there was a span of 10 bases. The DNA for the CDR3 is TGTGCCAGCATGGATCCGAGGCAGTACTTC. Its translation: CASMDPRQYF.

The gene calls are TRBV19 and TRBJ1-1, with D possibly matching TRBD1 (6 bases). Germline V gene data show CDR1 as LNHDA and CDR2 as SQIVND (reference sequence). Trimming left V 5 bases short and J 1 base short, with 8 bases between. The CDR3 contains 13 residues. CDR3 sequence reads: CASSGQTNTEAFF. The DNA of the CDR3 is TGTGCCAGTAGTGGACAGACGAACACTGAAGCTTTCTTT. Full variable domain (rest looked up from reference TRBV19 and TRBJ1-1): DGGITQSPKYLFRKEGQNVTLSCEQNLNHDAMYWYRQDPGQGLRLIYYSQIVNDFQKGDIAEGYSVSREKKESFPLTVTSAQKNPTAFYLCASSGQTNTEAFFGQGTRLTVV.

The chain combines TRBV2 with TRBJ2-2, with D unclear. Trimming cost V 3 bases and J 5 bases, with 7 bases left between them. The germline V gene encodes CDR1 SNHLY and CDR2 FYNNEI. The CDR3 is 13 amino acids. The CDR3 DNA reads as TGTGCCAGCAGTGACGGCTGGACCGGGGAGCTGTTTTTT. As protein: CASSDGWTGELFF.

The CDR3 DNA is TGTGCCAACACGACAGGCGGAAACACCATATATTTT. It encodes CANTTGGNTIYF. V and J are TRBV10-3 and TRBJ1-3; a weak D match, TRBD1 (6 bases). Germline-derived CDR1 and CDR2 are ENHRY and SYGVKD. Trimming cost V 10 bases and J 4 bases, with 11 bases left between them. This CDR3 is 12 amino acids long.

The chain employs TRBV4-2 and TRBJ2-5; 11 bases match TRBD2. CDR1 and CDR2 from the germline V gene are LGHNA and YNFKEQ. This CDR3 is built from 16 residues. J lost 5 bases, V lost 0 bases, and 5 bases had no gene match. The CDR3 spells CASSQEGSGGAETQYF. In DNA form, the CDR3 reads TGTGCCAGCAGCCAAGAGGGTAGCGGGGGGGCGGAGACCCAGTACTTC.

In regard to this clonotype: At one end, the junction sequence differs from germline, possibly due to a read error. The chain links TRBV5-1 to TRBJ2-1, with a tentative D call TRBD2 (5 bases). In germline, CDR1 is SGHRS, CDR2 YFSETQ. This CDR3 has 13 amino acids. The CDR3 nucleotides are TGCGCCAGCAGCTTGCGGGGTCCACAATTTCCAGAGTTC. Protein: CASSLRGPQFPEF.

This clonotype occurred many times. The V and J genes are TRBV9 and TRBJ2-1; D might be TRBD2 (5 bases). The V and J ends lost 0 bases and 6 bases respectively, with 10 bases between them. Germline V gives CDR1 SGDLS, CDR2 YYNGEE. The CDR3 is made up of 14 amino acids. The CDR3 nucleotides read TGTGCCAGCAGCGTAGCCGACTACGCCAATGAGCAGTTCTTC. Protein: CASSVADYANEQFF.

This clonotype appeared many times. The chain links TRBV4-1 to TRBJ2-7; 7 bases map to TRBD2. Germline assignment: CDR1 MGHRA and CDR2 YSYEKL. The CDR3 runs 15 residues. V trimming: 0 bases; J trimming: 2 bases; junction bases outside the gene matches: 4. The CDR3 sequence is CASSQERESTYEQYF. The CDR3 DNA follows: TGCGCCAGCAGCCAAGAGCGGGAGTCAACCTACGAGCAGTACTTC.

The chain links TRBV7-9 to TRBJ1-6; 7 bases fit TRBD1. J lost 0 bases, V lost 2 bases, and 4 bases had no gene match. The CDR3 contains 17 residues. The germline gives CDR1 SEHNR, CDR2 FQNEAQ (reference sequence). In nucleotides, the CDR3 is TGTGCCAGCAGCTTAATCCCAGGGGGCTCCTATAATTCACCCCTCCACTTT. As protein: CASSLIPGGSYNSPLHF.

This clonotype was counted ten times or more. This chain connects TRBV30 to TRBJ1-6; tentatively, D is TRBD1 (6 bases). The V end was cut by 2 bases, the J end by 9 bases, with 11 bases between. The CDR3 is 13 amino acids. In germline, CDR1 is GTSNPN, CDR2 SVGIG (reference sequence). The CDR3 loop is CAWSPGVVSPLHF. CDR3 nucleotides: TGTGCCTGGAGTCCAGGGGTTGTTTCACCCCTCCACTTT.

The chain is built from TRBV29-1 and TRBJ2-6; D unclear. Trimming stripped 5 bases from V and 0 bases from J, with 11 bases between. There are 15 residues in the CDR3. CDR1 and CDR2 from the germline V gene are SQVTM and ANQGSEA. CDR3 bases: TGCAGCGTTTCCCCCGCATCCTCTGGGGCCAACGTCCTGACTTTC. Translated, it gives CSVSPASSGANVLTF.